Below, 30 T cell receptor beta chains from the same sample are listed, as sequenced in a study of T-cell reconstitution after alpha-beta-depleted transplantation in children (dated by TCRdb to the mid-2010s). Library generation was performed with PCR. The data were produced on an Illumina HiSeq 2500. TCR library preparation used molecular barcoding, with unique molecular identifiers applied to normalize quantification of the TCRbeta repertoire. Clones were called with MiXCR by TCRdb after fastp trimmed the public reads at Q25, and only in-frame beta chains were retained. Under each unique CDR3 protein, matching rows form one entry showing the most common genes and DNA. This sample has around 15,000 distinct CDR3 sequences in its table, and just over 5% of those were observed once. 6.5% to 8.5% of the sample is in the top ten clones. In the paper's terms, the treatment or condition label means: allogeneic hematopoietic cell transplantation with graft depleted of TCRalphabeta T cells and CD19 B cells.

The sample here was PBMCs, taken before TCRalphabeta/CD19-depleted stem cell transplant. Source of these receptors: a boy younger than 18 with acute lymphoblastic leukemia, due to receive a stem cell transplant.

This clonotype was counted at least ten times. The chain employs TRBV7-9 and TRBJ2-1; D is perhaps TRBD2 (5 bases). V lost 5 bases and J lost 4, with 12 bases in between. Germline V gene sequence: CDR1 SEHNR, CDR2 FQNEAQ (reference sequence). This CDR3 comprises 14 residues. The CDR3 DNA is TGTGCCAGCAGCCCCCGGGATTTTTACAATGAGCAGTTCTTC. This sequence encodes CASSPRDFYNEQFF.

This clonotype has a count of ten or more. This chain links TRBV28 with TRBJ2-5; TRBD2 aligns across 9 bases. This CDR3 has 15 amino acids. V was pared by 3 bases and J by 5 bases, with 7 bases of the junction left unmatched. Per germline, CDR1 MDHEN and CDR2 SYDVKM. As DNA, the CDR3 is TGTGCCAGCAGTTTCCTTGGGACTAGCCGGGAGACCCAGTACTTC. Protein: CASSFLGTSRETQYF.

This clonotype showed up just a few times. V usage is TRBV7-9 and J usage is TRBJ2-1, with D uncertain. Looked up from germline, CDR1 is SEHNR and CDR2 is FQNEAQ (reference sequence). CDR3 size: 17 residues. V was cut by 1 base and J by 0 bases, with 13 bases left in between. CDR3 bases: TGTGCCAGCAGCTTAGAGGCAGGCTCGAGCTCCTACAATGAGCAGTTCTTC. Its translation: CASSLEAGSSSYNEQFF.

This clonotype has at least ten counts. The chain joins TRBV24-1 to TRBJ1-1, with a weak D call TRBD1 (6 bases). Germline V gene lookup returns CDR1 KGHDR and CDR2 SFDVKD. This CDR3 has 14 amino acids. The germline V and J ends were trimmed by 6 bases and 7 bases, with 17 bases remaining between them. CDR3 loop: CATSNTGGPYEAFF. DNA for the CDR3: TGTGCCACCAGTAACACCGGGGGCCCCTATGAAGCTTTCTTT.

This clonotype has at least ten counts. The genes are TRBV27 and TRBJ1-5, with a weak D call TRBD1 (5 bases). Germline loops: CDR1 MNHEY, CDR2 SMNVEV (reference sequence). Trimming removed 3 bases at V and 10 bases at J, with 16 bases between. This CDR3 is built from 14 residues. The CDR3 region has the DNA TGTGCCAGCAGTTTCGGGCAGGGCCCATCTCCCCAGCATTTT. Residues: CASSFGQGPSPQHF.

This clonotype was counted many times. V usage is TRBV12-3 or TRBV12-4 and J usage is TRBJ1-2, with 10 bases fitting TRBD1. V lost 5 bases to trimming and J lost 8 bases; unmatched junction nucleotides: 5. CDR3 size: 13 residues. As DNA, the CDR3 is TGTGCCAGCAGTCATGGGACAGGGGTAGGCTACACCTTC. This codes for CASSHGTGVGYTF.

This clonotype occurred many times. This chain uses TRBV5-1 with TRBJ1-5; D gene unclear. The CDR3 runs 15 residues. The germline V and J ends were trimmed by 0 bases and 2 bases, with 9 bases remaining between them. Germline V gene lookup returns CDR1 SGHRS and CDR2 YFSETQ. The chain's CDR3 is CASSLGGIGNQPQHF. The CDR3 DNA reads TGCGCCAGCAGCTTGGGTGGAATTGGCAATCAGCCCCAGCATTTT. The full variable domain, its missing parts supplied by reference TRBV5-1 and TRBJ1-5, is KAGVTQTPRYLIKTRGQQVTLSCSPISGHRSVSWYQQTPGQGLQFLFEYFSETQRNKGNFPGRFSGRQFSNSRSEMNVSTLELGDSALYLCASSLGGIGNQPQHFGDGTRLSIL.

The sample holds many counts of this clonotype. The chain has TRBV7-2 and TRBJ1-2, with TRBD1 matching over 9 bases. J gave up 3 bases and V 3 bases, and 2 bases lay outside the gene matches. CDR3 length: 14 residues. CDR1 is SGHTA, CDR2 FQGNSA, per germline. This CDR3 is CASSFRDRDYGYTF. CDR3 DNA sequence: TGTGCCAGCAGCTTCCGGGACAGGGACTATGGCTACACCTTC.

In its sample, this clonotype was seen many times. The V gene is TRBV3-1, the J gene TRBJ2-1; 15 bases fit TRBD2. Trimming removed 5 bases from V and 6 bases from J; junction bases left unmatched: 2. Germline CDR1 LGHDT, CDR2 YNNKEL (reference sequence). This CDR3 is 15 amino acids long. DNA of the CDR3: TGTGCCAGCAGCGGGACTAGCGGGAGGCGCAATGAGCAGTTCTTC. Translated, it gives CASSGTSGRRNEQFF.

This clonotype was picked up many times. The chain has TRBV5-6 and TRBJ2-7, with 7 bases fitting TRBD1. Per germline, CDR1 SGHDT and CDR2 YYEEEE. V was clipped by 3 bases and J by 2 bases; unmatched bases: 2. The CDR3 extends over 13 amino acids. The CDR3 is CASSSTGAYEQYF. Here the CDR3 DNA reads TGTGCCAGCAGCTCTACAGGGGCCTACGAGCAGTACTTC. The whole variable domain, filled in from reference TRBV5-6 and TRBJ2-7, reads DAGVTQSPTHLIKTRGQQVTLRCSPKSGHDTVSWYQQALGQGPQFIFQYYEEEERQRGNFPDRFSGHQFPNYSSELNVNALLLGDSALYLCASSSTGAYEQYFGPGTRLTVT.

By sample share, this clonotype is medium-sized (0.01 to 0.1%). V and J are TRBV24-1 and TRBJ2-1; TRBD2 matches 11 bases. The CDR3 consists of 18 residues. After removal of 12 bases from V and 4 bases from J, the junction contained 19 bases not matched to a gene. Germline-derived CDR1 and CDR2 are KGHDR and SFDVKD. For the CDR3, the DNA is TGTGCCTCTAAATGGGGGGGTGTGACTAGCGGGAAATACAATGAGCAGTTCTTC. The encoded protein is CASKWGGVTSGKYNEQFF.

This clonotype was seen at least ten times. The rearrangement uses TRBV5-1 and TRBJ2-1, with D tentatively TRBD1 (6 bases). Trimming took off 2 bases at V and 6 bases at J, with 15 bases between the two ends. Germline CDR1 SGHRS, CDR2 YFSETQ. The CDR3 spans 15 residues. CDR3 amino acids: CASSLVGEQGNEQFF. DNA for the CDR3: TGCGCCAGCAGCTTAGTGGGAGAACAGGGCAATGAGCAGTTCTTC. The whole variable domain, filled in from reference TRBV5-1 and TRBJ2-1, reads KAGVTQTPRYLIKTRGQQVTLSCSPISGHRSVSWYQQTPGQGLQFLFEYFSETQRNKGNFPGRFSGRQFSNSRSEMNVSTLELGDSALYLCASSLVGEQGNEQFFGPGTRLTVL.

This clonotype has at least ten counts. The chain is built from TRBV12-5 and TRBJ2-1, with a weak D call TRBD2 (6 bases). This CDR3 has 15 residues. V was trimmed by 4 bases and J by 7 bases, leaving 17 bases between them. Germline V lookup: CDR1 LGHNT, CDR2 FRNRAP. CDR3 in amino acids: CASGWGLGLENEQFF. In DNA, the CDR3 is TGTGCTAGTGGTTGGGGCTTGGGACTGGAGAATGAGCAGTTCTTC.

The table lists this clonotype with many counts. The V gene is TRBV5-6, the J gene TRBJ2-5; 9 bases agree with TRBD1. There are 15 residues in the CDR3. Trimming removed 4 bases from V and 2 bases from J; junction bases left unmatched: 6. From germline, CDR1 is SGHDT and CDR2 YYEEEE. CDR3 sequence reads: CASSPRQGGQETQYF. The DNA for the CDR3 is TGTGCCAGCAGCCCCCGACAGGGGGGACAAGAGACCCAGTACTTC.

This clonotype was counted at least ten times. The junction departs from the called germline gene at one end, perhaps through a read error. The chain combines TRBV2 with TRBJ2-4; 8 bases line up with TRBD1. There are 11 residues in the CDR3. CDR1 and CDR2 from the germline V gene are SNHLY and FYNNEI. The CDR3 loop reads CASSEDRARDF. Here the CDR3 DNA reads TGTGCCAGCAGTGAGGACAGGGCCCGCGACTTC.

This clonotype is medium-sized (0.01 to 0.1%) within its sample. J is TRBJ2-1 and V is TRBV12-3 or TRBV12-4, with TRBD2 as a possible D gene (6 bases). V dropped 6 bases and J dropped 9 bases, with 24 bases sitting between them. This CDR3 has 16 amino acids. In DNA form, the CDR3 reads TGTGCCAGCAGCCACACTCTAGCGCCCAAAAGGGGTGAGCAGTTCTTC. It codes for CASSHTLAPKRGEQFF.

This clonotype was seen ten or more times. The chain links TRBV29-1 to TRBJ2-5; 7 nucleotides match TRBD2. This CDR3 spans 13 amino acids. V was pared by 6 bases and J by 5 bases, with 9 bases of the junction left unmatched. The germline V gene encodes CDR1 SQVTM and CDR2 ANQGSEA. The CDR3 coding sequence is TGCAGCGTGGGGGGGGGGAATGGGGAGACCCAGTACTTC. Residues: CSVGGGNGETQYF.

This clonotype was detected ten times or more. The gene calls are TRBV4-3 and TRBJ2-7; possibly TRBD2 for D (5 bases). The V and J ends lost 1 base and 2 bases respectively, with 15 bases between them. The CDR3 runs to 16 residues. CDR1 and CDR2 (germline): LGHNA, YSLEER. The CDR3, as DNA: TGCGCCAGCAGCCAAGTCGCGAGTAGCGTCCCCTACGAGCAGTACTTC. This encodes CASSQVASSVPYEQYF.

This clonotype came up many times. J is TRBJ1-6 and V is TRBV28, with D unresolved. The CDR3 sequence is 14 residues long. Germline CDR1 is MDHEN and CDR2 is SYDVKM. The V end was cut by 9 bases, the J end by 6 bases, with 15 bases between. The CDR3 region is CASLRASGNSPLHF. In nucleotides, the CDR3 is TGTGCCAGTTTGAGGGCCAGCGGTAATTCACCCCTCCACTTT.

This clonotype showed up just a few times. This chain uses TRBV3-1 with TRBJ2-3; tentatively, D is TRBD2 (6 bases). Trimming left V 10 bases short and J 5 bases short, with 31 bases between. Germline values: CDR1 LGHDT, CDR2 YNNKEL (reference sequence). The CDR3 runs 18 residues. The CDR3 bases are TGTGCCACCTGCCACTTACCCATCGGGACTCCATCGGGAGATACGCAGTATTTT. It is translated as CATCHLPIGTPSGDTQYF.

This clonotype has a count of ten or more. The rearrangement uses TRBV28 and TRBJ2-5; TRBD2 aligns across 8 bases. J lost 3 bases, V lost 2 bases, and 14 bases had no gene match. In germline, CDR1 is MDHEN, CDR2 SYDVKM. This CDR3 is 18 amino acids long. CDR3 region: CASSLPPHGAGDEETQYF. CDR3 DNA sequence: TGTGCCAGCAGTTTACCTCCCCACGGAGCGGGAGACGAAGAGACCCAGTACTTC.

This clonotype has at least ten counts. This chain links TRBV3-1 with TRBJ1-2; 10 nucleotides align to TRBD1. The germline V gene has CDR1 LGHDT and CDR2 YNNKEL (reference sequence). The CDR3 has 14 residues. With V trimmed by 1 base and J by 7 bases, 3 bases remained unmatched. CDR3 nucleotides: TGTGCCAGCAGCCAAGGACAGGGGGCGTCTGGCTACACCTTC. Residues: CASSQGQGASGYTF.

This clonotype was counted at least ten times. The rearrangement links TRBV9 to TRBJ1-2; no reliable D call. CDR3 size: 13 residues. The ends were cut back, 0 bases at V and 8 bases at J, with 11 bases in the middle. Germline V lookup: CDR1 SGDLS, CDR2 YYNGEE. CDR3 DNA: TGTGCCAGCAGCGTAGTTTCCGGCGGGGGCTACACCTTC. This gives the protein CASSVVSGGGYTF.

There are a few counts of this clonotype. This sequence may be a read error, since a much larger clone differs from it by one base. CDR3 loop: CASSLRLSGVTQETQYF. The CDR3 nucleotides are TGTGCCAGCAGCTTACGGCTCAGCGGGGTGACCCAAGAGACCCAGTACTTC. V usage is TRBV11-2 and J usage is TRBJ2-5; TRBD2 agrees at 7 bases. V lost 2 bases, J lost 1 base, and 10 bases stayed unmatched. The germline V gene encodes CDR1 SGHAT and CDR2 FQNNGV. CDR3 length equals 17 residues.

This clonotype was counted ten times or more. This chain connects TRBV7-9 to TRBJ2-7, with D tentatively TRBD1 (8 bases). This CDR3 is 14 amino acids long. In germline, CDR1 is SEHNR, CDR2 FQNEAQ (reference sequence). Trimming cost V 5 bases and J 3 bases, with 14 bases left between them. For the CDR3, the DNA is TGTGCCAGCAGCAAGACAGGGGAGGGCTACGAGCAGTACTTC. Amino acids: CASSKTGEGYEQYF.

This clonotype was observed many times. The J gene is TRBJ2-1, the V gene TRBV5-6; D may match TRBD1 or TRBD2 (5 bases each). Germline V gene sequence: CDR1 SGHDT, CDR2 YYEEEE. The CDR3 consists of 13 residues. V was shortened by 1 base and J by 9 bases, with 11 bases between the two germline ends. The CDR3 sequence: CASSLMGPVEQFF. CDR3 sequence (DNA): TGTGCCAGCAGCTTGATGGGACCGGTTGAGCAGTTCTTC.

There are many counts of this clonotype. The chain carries TRBV6-5 and TRBJ2-3; D may be TRBD1 or TRBD2 (5 bases each). Looked up from germline, CDR1 is MNHEY and CDR2 is SVGAGI. The CDR3 has 14 residues. Trimming took off 2 bases at V and 7 bases at J, with 13 bases between the two ends. CDR3 region: CASSYRDQGYTQYF. In DNA form, the CDR3 reads TGTGCCAGCAGTTACCGGGACCAGGGATATACGCAGTATTTT.

This clonotype was recorded many times. The chain uses TRBV30 and TRBJ1-5; D ambiguous. V dropped 0 bases and J dropped 10 bases, with 13 bases sitting between them. This CDR3 spans 13 amino acids. Germline loops: CDR1 GTSNPN, CDR2 SVGIG (reference sequence). The CDR3 sequence is CAWSVSERSPQHF. The CDR3 DNA sequence: TGTGCCTGGAGTGTATCAGAACGGAGTCCCCAGCATTTT.

This clonotype was counted ten times or more. The V gene is TRBV4-3, the J gene TRBJ2-1; 9 bases line up with TRBD2. CDR1 LGHNA and CDR2 YSLEER come from the germline V gene. The CDR3 length is 15 residues. The V gene end was trimmed by 4 bases and the J gene end by 3 bases; junction bases not matched to a gene: 4. Here the CDR3 DNA reads TGCGCCAGCAGCCCCGGAGCGGGGGGCTACAATGAGCAGTTCTTC. This encodes CASSPGAGGYNEQFF.

This clonotype was counted ten times or more. The chain has TRBV19 and TRBJ1-2; D gene unclear. The CDR3 loop spans 16 amino acids. Germline lookup yields CDR1 LNHDA and CDR2 SQIVND (reference sequence). V was cut by 3 bases and J by 4 bases, with 18 bases left in between. CDR3 sequence: CASSMNGEALTYGYTF. CDR3 in DNA: TGTGCCAGTAGTATGAACGGTGAGGCGCTGACCTATGGCTACACCTTC.